The rows below give T cell receptor beta chains drawn from one sample of a study of T cell responses to AZD1222 COVID-19 vaccine. Data came from immunoSEQ multiplex PCR; TCRdb stores just in-frame clones and leaves some out. The sample consists of 80,000 to 100,000 clones, around 89% of them appearing once. Specimen: peripheral blood, collected on day 0 of AZD1222 vaccination. The receptors were sampled from an adult in good health. Both conserved end residues are part of each CDR3. Fields, in order: clone size, D gene, J gene, V gene, CDR3 DNA, CDR3 protein. The D gene is left open where the match is weak. Expanded clones are given a class, and other clones once, few, many or no size at all.

clone_size: NA
d_call: NA
j_call: TRBJ1-5
v_call: TRBV28
cdr3_nt: TGTGCCAGCACCTTCGGGGGATTTAATCAGCCCCAGCATTTT
cdr3_aa: CASTFGGFNQPQHF

clone_size: NA
d_call: TRBD2
j_call: TRBJ2-1
v_call: TRBV11-2
cdr3_nt: TGTGCCAGCAGCCGTCGGTCTAGCGGGGGTTACAATGAGCAGTTCTTC
cdr3_aa: CASSRRSSGGYNEQFF

clone_size: NA
d_call: TRBD1
j_call: TRBJ1-4
v_call: TRBV28
cdr3_nt: TGTGCCAGCAGTCCCGGGACAGCTTACAATGAAAAACTGTTTTTT
cdr3_aa: CASSPGTAYNEKLFF

clone_size: NA
d_call: NA
j_call: TRBJ1-3
v_call: TRBV3-1/TRBV3-2
cdr3_nt: TGTGCCAGCAGACCTACAGGGCTTGGAAACACCATATATTTT
cdr3_aa: CASRPTGLGNTIYF

clone_size: once
d_call: NA
j_call: TRBJ2-7
v_call: TRBV4-1
cdr3_nt: TGCGCCAGCAGCCAAGGCAGGACCTACGAGCAGTACTTC
cdr3_aa: CASSQGRTYEQYF

clone_size: NA
d_call: NA
j_call: TRBJ2-7
v_call: TRBV5-1
cdr3_nt: TGCGCCAGCAGCTTAACAGGTAATCCCTCCTACGAGCAGTACTTC
cdr3_aa: CASSLTGNPSYEQYF

clone_size: NA
d_call: TRBD1
j_call: TRBJ2-2
v_call: TRBV27
cdr3_nt: TGTGCCAGCAGTTTATTCGACAGGGTAGACACCGGGGAGCTGTTTTTT
cdr3_aa: CASSLFDRVDTGELFF

clone_size: NA
d_call: TRBD1
j_call: TRBJ1-5
v_call: TRBV6-5
cdr3_nt: TGTGCCAGCGGACAGGGGTGGGAGCCCCAGCATTTT
cdr3_aa: CASGQGWEPQHF

clone_size: NA
d_call: TRBD1
j_call: TRBJ1-2
v_call: TRBV10-3
cdr3_nt: TGTGCCATCAACCCGGGACAGGGGAACTATGGCTACACCTTC
cdr3_aa: CAINPGQGNYGYTF

clone_size: NA
d_call: TRBD1
j_call: TRBJ2-3
v_call: TRBV29-1
cdr3_nt: TGCAGCGTCGCCGACAGGGAATTCACAGATACGCAGTATTTT
cdr3_aa: CSVADREFTDTQYF

clone_size: NA
d_call: NA
j_call: TRBJ1-1
v_call: TRBV7-2
cdr3_nt: TGTGCCAGCAGCTTAATCGTGAACACTGAAGCTTTCTTT
cdr3_aa: CASSLIVNTEAFF

clone_size: NA
d_call: TRBD1
j_call: TRBJ1-6
v_call: TRBV6-2/TRBV6-3
cdr3_nt: TGTGCCAGCAGTAGGGGGCCCGGTACTGGGTCACCCCTCCACTTT
cdr3_aa: CASSRGPGTGSPLHF

clone_size: NA
d_call: TRBD1
j_call: TRBJ1-2
v_call: TRBV19
cdr3_nt: TGTGCCAGCAACCGTGGGGGACAGCTTAACTATGGCTACACCTTC
cdr3_aa: CASNRGGQLNYGYTF

clone_size: NA
d_call: NA
j_call: TRBJ2-1
v_call: TRBV5-1
cdr3_nt: TGCGCCAGCAGCTTGGTTGGGACATCTGTCTACAATGAGCAGTTCTTC
cdr3_aa: CASSLVGTSVYNEQFF

clone_size: NA
d_call: NA
j_call: TRBJ1-5
v_call: TRBV19
cdr3_nt: TGTGCCAGCTATCGGGACGGTAGCAATCAGCCCCAGCATTTT
cdr3_aa: CASYRDGSNQPQHF

clone_size: NA
d_call: TRBD1
j_call: TRBJ1-1
v_call: TRBV29-1
cdr3_nt: TGCAGCGTACGGACAGGGGTGAACACTGAAGCTTTCTTT
cdr3_aa: CSVRTGVNTEAFF

clone_size: once
d_call: NA
j_call: TRBJ2-7
v_call: TRBV30
cdr3_nt: TGTGCCTGGAGTCAGGGGTCGAACGAGCAGTACTTC
cdr3_aa: CAWSQGSNEQYF

clone_size: NA
d_call: NA
j_call: TRBJ2-2
v_call: TRBV5-1
cdr3_nt: TGCGCCAGCAGCTTAGACCCTTCTAGCCTAACCGGGGAGCTGTTTTTT
cdr3_aa: CASSLDPSSLTGELFF

clone_size: NA
d_call: NA
j_call: TRBJ1-5
v_call: TRBV10-3
cdr3_nt: TGTGCCATCAGGGGAAGCAATCAGCCCCAGCATTTT
cdr3_aa: CAIRGSNQPQHF

clone_size: NA
d_call: TRBD1
j_call: TRBJ2-5
v_call: TRBV7-6
cdr3_nt: TGTGCCAGCAGCTCCCTGACAGGGGGCTGGGGAGAGACCCAGTACTTC
cdr3_aa: CASSSLTGGWGETQYF

clone_size: NA
d_call: TRBD1
j_call: TRBJ1-5
v_call: TRBV18
cdr3_nt: TGTGCCAGCTCACCCAGCGGGACAGGGGTTAGCAATCAGCCCCAGCATTTT
cdr3_aa: CASSPSGTGVSNQPQHF

clone_size: NA
d_call: NA
j_call: TRBJ1-2
v_call: TRBV6-2/TRBV6-3
cdr3_nt: TGTGCCAGCAGTTACCCCGCTTTTCCCGGGGACTATGGCTACACCTTC
cdr3_aa: CASSYPAFPGDYGYTF

clone_size: NA
d_call: NA
j_call: TRBJ2-3
v_call: TRBV5-4
cdr3_nt: TGTGCCAGCAGCCCGGGGACTCCTACAGATACGCAGTATTTT
cdr3_aa: CASSPGTPTDTQYF